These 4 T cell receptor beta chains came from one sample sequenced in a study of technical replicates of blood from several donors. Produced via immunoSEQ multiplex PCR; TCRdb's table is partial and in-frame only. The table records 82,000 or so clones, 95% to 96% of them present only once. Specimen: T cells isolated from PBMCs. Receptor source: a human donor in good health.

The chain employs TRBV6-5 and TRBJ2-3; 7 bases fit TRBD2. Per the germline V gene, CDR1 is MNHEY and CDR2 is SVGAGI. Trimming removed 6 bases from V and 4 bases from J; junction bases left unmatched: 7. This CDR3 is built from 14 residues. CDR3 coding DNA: TGTGCCAGCAGAAGGGAGGGCTTCGCAGATACGCAGTATTTT. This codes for CASRREGFADTQYF.

CDR3 bases: TGTGCCATCAGTAGGACAGGGGAGGGCAATCAGCCCCAGCATTTT. This gives the protein CAISRTGEGNQPQHF. The chain couples TRBV10-3 to TRBJ1-5; 9 positions match TRBD1. The CDR3 is 15 residues long. The V and J ends lost 5 bases and 2 bases, in that order; junction bases with no gene match: 4. From germline, CDR1 is ENHRY and CDR2 SYGVKD.

The CDR3 region is CASSLGGGRNDEQFF. The CDR3 DNA follows: TGTGCCAGCAGCTTAGGGGGAGGGAGAAACGATGAGCAGTTCTTC. The chain has TRBV11-3 and TRBJ2-1; 7 nucleotides line up with TRBD2. CDR3 length: 15 residues. The V and J ends lost 1 base and 8 bases, in that order; junction bases with no gene match: 8. Per the germline V gene, CDR1 is SGHNT and CDR2 is YENEEA.

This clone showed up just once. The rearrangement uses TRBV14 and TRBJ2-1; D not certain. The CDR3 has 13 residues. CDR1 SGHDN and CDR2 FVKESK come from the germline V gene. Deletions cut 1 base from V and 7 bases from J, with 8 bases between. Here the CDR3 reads CASSQGVLNEQFF. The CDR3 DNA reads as TGTGCCAGCAGCCAAGGCGTCCTGAATGAGCAGTTCTTC.